One and the same sample provided the 18 T cell receptor beta chains below, sequenced in a study of HIV-infected children after antiretroviral therapy interruption. RNA-based 3' RACE libraries used unique molecular identifiers. Via MiXCR, TCRdb re-called the 3' RACE reads, giving one row per CDR3 protein. This sample has about 15,000 distinct CDR3 sequences, with less than 4% found just once. Treatment: PENTA 11 planned treatment interruption arm or continuous ART arm. The sample was CD45RA+ CD4+ T cells from PBMCs, taken from a donor given antiretroviral therapy, either interrupted or continuous. Subset specified: naive CD4+ CD45RA+ CD45RO- T cells. Source of these receptors: a child aged 2 to 17 with HIV.

This clonotype was picked up many times. This rearrangement joins TRBV28 to TRBJ1-6; the D is unclear. There are 11 residues in the CDR3. V lost 2 bases to trimming and J lost 9 bases, with 2 bases between them. Germline V gives CDR1 MDHEN, CDR2 SYDVKM. CDR3 DNA sequence: TGTGCCAGCAGTTTAGGTTCACCCCTCCACTTT. Its translation is CASSLGSPLHF. The full variable domain, rest sourced from reference TRBV28 and TRBJ1-6, is DVKVTQSSRYLVKRTGEKVFLECVQDMDHENMFWYRQDPGLGLRLIYFSYDVKMKEKGDIPEGYSVSREKKERFSLILESASTNQTSMYLCASSLGSPLHFGNGTRLTVT.

This clonotype was counted many times. The chain employs TRBV24-1 and TRBJ2-1; D not certain. Germline-derived CDR1 and CDR2 are KGHDR and SFDVKD. Trimming removed 3 bases at V and 8 bases at J, with 4 bases between. The CDR3 totals 11 residues. The CDR3 reads CATSDRYEQFF. The CDR3 bases are TGTGCCACCAGTGATCGTTATGAGCAGTTCTTC.

This clonotype was observed many times. V and J are TRBV7-3 and TRBJ1-1, with D possibly being TRBD1 (6 bases). There are 15 residues in the CDR3. Trimming stripped 2 bases from V and 5 bases from J, with 15 bases between. Germline V gives CDR1 SGHTA, CDR2 FQGTGA. CDR3 sequence (DNA): TGTGCCAGCAGCTTAGAGGGGGGCGCGGGGACTGAAGCTTTCTTT. This encodes CASSLEGGAGTEAFF.

Many counts were recorded for this clonotype. The chain uses TRBV2 and TRBJ1-1, with 7 bases aligning to TRBD1. After removal of 1 base from V and 5 bases from J, the junction contained 1 base not matched to a gene. Per the germline V gene, CDR1 is SNHLY and CDR2 is FYNNEI. This CDR3 has 13 amino acids. DNA for the CDR3: TGTGCCAGCAGTGAAGAGACAGGGACTGAAGCTTTCTTT. Translation gives CASSEETGTEAFF.

This clonotype was detected ten times or more. V and J are TRBV7-2 and TRBJ2-1; 9 nucleotides agree with TRBD1. The CDR3 has 15 amino acids. Losses at the gene ends were 5 bases for V and 7 bases for J; bases not matched to a gene: 9. Germline CDR1 SGHTA, CDR2 FQGNSA. The chain's CDR3 is CASSRPGTGSNEQFF. The CDR3 coding sequence is TGTGCCAGCAGCCGGCCCGGGACAGGGTCTAATGAGCAGTTCTTC.

This clonotype was seen repeatedly, ten times or more. The chain couples TRBV20-1 to TRBJ2-5; 14 nucleotides agree with TRBD2. CDR3 size: 15 residues. Germline-derived CDR1 and CDR2 are DFQATT and SNEGSKA (reference sequence). The V segment lost 5 bases and the J segment 5 bases; nucleotides outside the gene matches: 7. CDR3 residues: CSAQTSGGAGETQYF. DNA for the CDR3: TGCAGTGCTCAGACTAGCGGGGGGGCCGGGGAGACCCAGTACTTC.

The sample holds many counts of this clonotype. The rearrangement joins TRBV7-2 to TRBJ2-5, with a tentative D call TRBD2 (7 bases). Per germline, CDR1 SGHTA and CDR2 FQGNSA. V was pared by 7 bases and J by 5 bases, with 17 bases between. This CDR3 comprises 14 residues. The CDR3 DNA sequence: TGTGCCAGCATCCTGGGGGGGGGCCTGGAGACCCAGTACTTC. It yields the protein CASILGGGLETQYF.

This clonotype was counted at least ten times. The chain joins TRBV7-9 to TRBJ2-5, with D maybe TRBD2 (5 bases). V lost 2 bases and J 0 bases, leaving 13 bases between the germline ends. CDR1 is SEHNR, CDR2 FQNEAQ, per germline (reference sequence). There are 16 residues in the CDR3. DNA for the CDR3: TGTGCCAGCAGCTTACGCGGAGGACTTTACCAAGAGACCCAGTACTTC. This translates into CASSLRGGLYQETQYF.

This clonotype was seen ten or more times. The chain has TRBV29-1 and TRBJ1-2; D is undetermined. This CDR3 is built from 12 residues. Germline CDR1 and CDR2: SQVTM and ANQGSEA. V lost 3 bases to trimming and J lost 8 bases, with 13 bases between them. Here the CDR3 reads CSVDPGAWGYTF. Written as DNA, the CDR3 is TGCAGCGTTGACCCAGGCGCTTGGGGCTACACCTTC.

This clonotype was found many times. The chain combines TRBV2 with TRBJ1-1; a possible D gene is TRBD1 (5 bases). The germline CDR1 and CDR2 sequences are SNHLY and FYNNEI. The CDR3 is 14 amino acids. V was clipped by 3 bases and J by 1 base, with 9 bases between them. CDR3 in DNA: TGTGCCAGCAGTGAGGAAGGGGCGAACACTGAAGCTTTCTTT. This gives the protein CASSEEGANTEAFF.

There are a few counts of this clonotype. The chain is built from TRBV6-5 and TRBJ1-1; tentatively, D is TRBD1 (5 bases). Germline assignment: CDR1 MNHEY and CDR2 SVGAGI. Trimming took off 4 bases at V and 0 bases at J, with 15 bases between the two ends. CDR3 length equals 16 residues. The CDR3 DNA sequence: TGTGCCAGCAGTTCCTTCTTTTGGGGCCTGAACACTGAAGCTTTCTTT. Amino acid sequence: CASSSFFWGLNTEAFF.

This clonotype occurred many times. This chain uses TRBV3-1 with TRBJ2-1, with D perhaps matching TRBD2 (5 bases). This CDR3 is 16 amino acids long. Trimming pared 0 bases from V and 4 bases from J, leaving 13 bases between. The germline gives CDR1 LGHDT, CDR2 YNNKEL (reference sequence). CDR3 coding DNA: TGTGCCAGCAGCCAAGATTACCGGGGATCTTACAATGAGCAGTTCTTC. Protein: CASSQDYRGSYNEQFF.

The chain combines TRBV7-1 with TRBJ2-1, with 8 bases matching TRBD1. TRBV7-1 counts as an open reading frame of uncertain function. The V gene end was trimmed by 4 bases and the J gene end by 9 bases; junction bases not matched to a gene: 5. This CDR3 spans 13 amino acids. The chain's CDR3 is CASSLQGDAEQFF. The CDR3 DNA is TGTGCCAGCAGCTTACAGGGGGATGCTGAGCAGTTCTTC.

This clonotype has a count of ten or more. This sequence joins TRBV6-1 and TRBJ1-1; D remains unclear. Trimming pared 1 base from V and 4 bases from J, leaving 10 bases between. Germline-derived CDR1 and CDR2 are MNHNS and SASEGT. The length of the CDR3 is 14 residues. The CDR3 region is CASSEGSGITEAFF. In nucleotides, the CDR3 is TGTGCCAGCAGTGAAGGCAGCGGGATCACTGAAGCTTTCTTT.

In this sample, this clonotype turned up many times. The chain carries TRBV24-1 and TRBJ2-3; D unresolved. The CDR3 extends over 12 amino acids. Trimming pared 4 bases from V and 2 bases from J, leaving 3 bases between. Germline V CDR1 and CDR2: KGHDR, SFDVKD. DNA for the CDR3: TGTGCCACCAGTGACCCCACAGATACGCAGTATTTT. Its protein product is CATSDPTDTQYF.

This clonotype was picked up many times. The chain couples TRBV7-3 to TRBJ1-3; D gene uncertain. Per germline, CDR1 SGHTA and CDR2 FQGTGA. V was clipped by 1 base and J by 5 bases, with 3 bases between them. The CDR3 extends over 12 amino acids. This CDR3 is CASSLRRNTIYF. In nucleotides, the CDR3 is TGTGCCAGCAGCTTAAGGCGAAACACCATATATTTT.

This clonotype came up many times. CDR3 in DNA: TGTGCCAGCAGCCCGGCCCCAACCGTACTCACCATGAACACTGAAGCTTTCTTT. Its translation: CASSPAPTVLTMNTEAFF. The chain has TRBV7-9 and TRBJ1-1; no firm D call. This CDR3 is 18 amino acids long. The germline V gene encodes CDR1 SEHNR and CDR2 FQNEAQ (reference sequence). Trimming removed 5 bases from V and 0 bases from J, with 22 bases in between.

This clonotype was recorded many times. This rearrangement joins TRBV6-1 to TRBJ1-5; 7 positions match TRBD1. Germline lookup yields CDR1 MNHNS and CDR2 SASEGT. The CDR3 runs to 15 residues. With V trimmed by 2 bases and J by 2 bases, 3 bases remained unmatched. CDR3 region: CASSEQGGGNQPQHF. In nucleotides, the CDR3 is TGTGCCAGCAGTGAACAGGGGGGCGGCAATCAGCCCCAGCATTTT.